The T cell receptor (beta chain) described here comes from a study of OX40 agonist ivuxolimab in advanced cancers. Study background: A mean age of roughly 62 years, range roughly 20 to 80, was recorded, and 70% to 85% were male.

Data came from immunoSEQ multiplex PCR; TCRdb stores just in-frame clones and leaves some out. The repertoire has tens of thousands of clones, roughly nine tenths of them found once; the top ten carry 1.5% to 2%. This clone appeared once. The germline CDR1 and CDR2 sequences are MNHNS and SASEGT. The CDR3 contains 14 residues. V lost 7 bases, J lost 4 bases, and 17 bases lay in between. The receptor was isolated from an adult with an advanced solid tumor such as melanoma, head and neck, liver or kidney cancer. The rearrangement uses TRBV6-1 and TRBJ2-7; D might be TRBD2 (5 bases). Sequencing was performed on CD4+ or CD8+ T cells sorted from blood, taken in a trial of the OX40 agonist ivuxolimab. CDR3 protein: CASTWSGRPYEQYF. CDR3 in DNA: TGTGCCAGCACCTGGTCGGGGAGACCTTACGAGCAGTACTTC.